This T cell receptor beta chain was recovered during a study of technical replicates of blood from a few donors. The protocol was immunoSEQ multiplex PCR, while the TCRdb copy is restricted to in-frame clones and leaves out a portion. In the table there are more than 80,000 clones, 96% of which are singletons. Looked up from germline, CDR1 is SEHNR and CDR2 is FQNEAQ (reference sequence). J was trimmed by 5 bases and V by 5 bases; bases with no gene match: 5. The CDR3 length is 14 residues. The chain recombines TRBV7-9 with TRBJ1-5; 8 positions agree with TRBD1. Sequencing used T cells isolated from PBMCs. The clonotype was recovered from a human donor in good health. The CDR3 sequence: CASSPETGDQPQHF. The CDR3 DNA follows: TGTGCCAGCAGCCCGGAGACAGGGGATCAGCCCCAGCATTTT.